The clone carrying this T cell receptor (beta chain) was seen ten or more times. Its matching antigen is unknown. HTBI primers from iRepertoire and Arm-PCR of CDR3 regions yielded the TCR beta libraries. MiXCR, applied by TCRdb to the multiplex PCR reads, yields one record per CDR3 protein. The data hold 350,000 to 500,000 distinct CDR3 sequences, with less than 15% observed a single time. Time point in this sample: newly diagnosed GD, antithyroid drugs for less than 3 months. PBMC RNA was the source of the TCR library. Germline trimming cut 6 bases from V and 3 bases from J; bases unmatched to any gene: 15. The CDR3 spans 17 residues. Per germline, CDR1 MDHEN and CDR2 SYDVKM. The sample comes from a study of regulatory T cells in long-lasting Graves disease. Study outcomes and limitations: Whereas approximately 950 public clonotypes were shared by new patients, persistent patients shared more, at roughly 2,500.

The same sample was also used in a study of T cells in Graves' hyperthyroidism and ophthalmopathy.

This TCR derives from a woman aged 50 to 65 with Graves disease. The sequenced sample was peripheral blood mononuclear cells (PBMCs), obtained at new diagnosis, from a patient treated with antithyroid drugs. V is TRBV28 and J is TRBJ2-3; 7 bases fit TRBD2. In nucleotides, the CDR3 is TGTGCCAGCAGCCCTCCCGGGAGGAGGATTAGGACAGATACGCAGTATTTT. Amino acids: CASSPPGRRIRTDTQYF.